What follows is one T cell receptor (beta chain) and its context. This record comes from a study of T cell changes during pregnancy in multiple sclerosis. Between the trimmed V and J ends, which lost 2 bases and 4 bases, there was a span of 11 bases. The V gene's germline CDR1 is SGHTA and CDR2 FQGNSA. The CDR3 contains 15 residues. Using immunoSEQ multiplex PCR, the repertoire was profiled, and TCRdb retains in-frame clones only, with some absent. In the table there are about 44,000 clones, just under 95% of which are singletons. This receptor was obtained from a female donor with multiple sclerosis, enrolled in a pregnancy study. The sequenced sample was CD4+ T cells from peripheral blood mononuclear cells, obtained in the third trimester of pregnancy. V and J are TRBV7-2 and TRBJ2-2; the D is unclear. Here the CDR3 reads CASSLYGGSTGELFF. DNA of the CDR3: TGTGCCAGCAGCTTATATGGCGGATCCACCGGGGAGCTGTTTTTT.